This T cell receptor beta chain is from a study of technical replicates of blood from several donors (dated by TCRdb to about 2017). The CDR3 goes from the cysteine to the phenylalanine over 16 residues. The sequence is cut down to CDR3 DNA, 48 bases in frame from base 1. From V the trimming removes 0 bases and from J it removes 4 bases, while the gene matches leave 5 bases of the junction unaccounted for. Sequences LGHNA (CDR1) and YNFKEQ (CDR2) are obtained from the germline V gene. Library creation used the immunoSEQ multiplex PCR assay. TCRdb obtained this table from immuneACCESS and retained in-frame rearrangements with V and J assigned. These tables miss some clones; where compared with another copy, unresolved V genes account for less than half of the shortfall, and the remainder is unexplained. Present in this sample are about 81,000 clones, 81% of which were seen just once. Jointly, the top ten make up roughly 4% of the sample.

About this clone itself: Its specific antigen is unknown. Base qualities are not at hand, and no much larger clone is one base apart.

This receptor chain uses TRBV4-2 and TRBJ2-1, with 8 middle bases fitting TRBD2. What was sequenced was PBMCs. This clonotype originated in a human donor in good health. Some clones in this sample may be carry-over from other donors' samples. At the DNA level, the sequence is TGTGCCAGCAGCCAAGATAGGTTAGCGGGGTACAATGAGCAGTTCTTC. The resulting protein is CASSQDRLAGYNEQFF.